These 28 T cell receptor beta chains were all obtained from the same sample, sequenced in a study of OX40 agonist ivuxolimab in advanced cancers. Sequenced by immunoSEQ multiplex PCR; TCRdb stores in-frame clones only, minus some. The table records 60,000 or so clones, 92% of them present only once. This sample comprised CD4+ or CD8+ T cells sorted from blood, obtained in a trial of the OX40 agonist ivuxolimab. These receptors came from an adult with an advanced solid tumor such as melanoma, head and neck, liver or kidney cancer.

This rearrangement joins TRBV5-4 to TRBJ2-5, with TRBD2 matching 8 bases. The CDR3 extends over 18 amino acids. Germline loops: CDR1 SGHNT, CDR2 YYREEE (reference sequence). V lost 1 base and J lost 5; bases outside the gene matches: 16. The CDR3 protein is CASSLPPGLDRRGETQYF. The CDR3 nucleotides read TGTGCCAGCAGCTTGCCCCCGGGACTAGATAGGCGGGGGGAGACCCAGTACTTC.

The V and J genes are TRBV4-3 and TRBJ2-3; 9 nucleotides match TRBD1. Germline trimming cut 0 bases from V and 3 bases from J; bases unmatched to any gene: 10. Germline values: CDR1 LGHNA, CDR2 YSLEER. The CDR3 length is 18 residues. CDR3 protein: CASSQEIEGQGWTDTQYF. The CDR3 DNA reads TGCGCCAGCAGCCAAGAGATTGAGGGACAGGGTTGGACAGATACGCAGTATTTT.

A few counts support this clone. The V gene is TRBV5-6, the J gene TRBJ1-6; D gene ambiguous. This CDR3 is 14 amino acids long. Trimming cost V 2 bases and J 14 bases, with 17 bases left between them. The germline CDR1 and CDR2 sequences are SGHDT and YYEEEE. CDR3 sequence reads: CASSLGQQPFTLHF. DNA of the CDR3: TGTGCCAGCAGCTTAGGGCAGCAGCCCTTCACCCTCCACTTT. Variable domain in full (rest from reference TRBV5-6 and TRBJ1-6): DAGVTQSPTHLIKTRGQQVTLRCSPKSGHDTVSWYQQALGQGPQFIFQYYEEEERQRGNFPDRFSGHQFPNYSSELNVNALLLGDSALYLCASSLGQQPFTLHFGNGTRLTVT.

The chain uses TRBV6-5 and TRBJ2-2; no reliable D call. CDR1 and CDR2 (germline): MNHEY, SVGAGI. The CDR3 has 14 residues. V lost 0 bases and J lost 8, with 10 bases in between. The CDR3 coding sequence is TGTGCCAGCAGTTACTCCTGGGCAAATGGGGAGCTGTTTTTT. It specifies CASSYSWANGELFF.

This chain joins TRBV7-2 and TRBJ2-2, with D tentatively TRBD1 (7 bases). Trimming removed 5 bases at V and 2 bases at J, with 18 bases between. Germline values: CDR1 SGHTA, CDR2 FQGNSA. The CDR3 runs to 17 residues. The CDR3 nucleotides read TGTGCCAGCAGCCATAACTGGGGGGACAGTAACACCGGGGAGCTGTTTTTT. It encodes CASSHNWGDSNTGELFF.

The chain links TRBV30 to TRBJ1-5; 7 bases match TRBD1. Germline assignment: CDR1 GTSNPN and CDR2 SVGIG (reference sequence). The CDR3 spans 14 residues. V shed 1 base, J shed 5 bases, and the junction held 5 bases outside the gene matches. As DNA, the CDR3 is TGTGCCTGGAGTGATGACAGGGCATATCAGCCCCAGCATTTT. It yields the protein CAWSDDRAYQPQHF.

The chain carries TRBV15 and TRBJ2-1, with 7 bases matching TRBD2. Trimming at V came to 5 bases and at J to 2 bases, leaving 12 bases not matched to a gene. Per germline, CDR1 LNHNV and CDR2 YYDKDF (reference sequence). The CDR3 runs to 17 residues. As DNA, the CDR3 is TGTGCCACCAGCCCCAGAAGAGCGGGGCACACCTACAATGAGCAGTTCTTC. Translated: CATSPRRAGHTYNEQFF.

The CDR3: CASSVYWVPTDTQYF. DNA for the CDR3: TGTGCCAGCAGCGTATATTGGGTGCCCACAGATACGCAGTATTTT. V usage is TRBV9 and J usage is TRBJ2-3; D unclear. The germline V gene encodes CDR1 SGDLS and CDR2 YYNGEE. The CDR3 loop spans 15 amino acids. V lost 1 base and J lost 2, with 11 bases in between.

The chain combines TRBV2 with TRBJ2-1; maybe TRBD1 (6 bases). V was shortened by 6 bases and J by 3 bases, with 6 bases between the two germline ends. The CDR3 is 12 residues long. The germline V gene has CDR1 SNHLY and CDR2 FYNNEI. The CDR3 DNA sequence: TGTGCCAGCAGGGGACACTACAATGAGCAGTTCTTC. It yields the protein CASRGHYNEQFF.

V and J are TRBV7-2 and TRBJ2-7; D gene uncertain. The CDR3 is made up of 13 amino acids. Trimming stripped 5 bases from V and 3 bases from J, with 11 bases between. Germline CDR1 and CDR2: SGHTA and FQGNSA. In DNA, the CDR3 is TGTGCCAGCAGCCCTAGAAACTTCTACGAGCAGTACTTC. Its translation is CASSPRNFYEQYF.

This chain connects TRBV6-5 to TRBJ1-5, with D perhaps matching TRBD1 (6 bases). There are 16 residues in the CDR3. Germline CDR1 is MNHEY and CDR2 is SVGAGI. The V end lost 0 bases, the J end lost 0 bases, and 9 bases lay between the germline ends. The CDR3 DNA sequence: TGTGCCAGCAGTTACTCGACAGGTTATAGCAATCAGCCCCAGCATTTT. Protein sequence: CASSYSTGYSNQPQHF.

The chain has TRBV11-2 and TRBJ2-3; the D is unclear. The CDR3 is 16 residues long. Germline-derived CDR1 and CDR2 are SGHAT and FQNNGV. The V end was cut by 2 bases, the J end by 1 base, with 13 bases between. CDR3 sequence: CASSLIRSEGTDTQYF. The CDR3 DNA reads as TGTGCCAGCAGCTTAATTCGGAGTGAGGGCACAGATACGCAGTATTTT.

The chain couples TRBV6-5 to TRBJ1-2; D is ambiguous. CDR3 size: 13 residues. Per the germline V gene, CDR1 is MNHEY and CDR2 is SVGAGI. With 2 bases removed from V and 8 bases from J, the gap between germline ends came to 12 bases. CDR3 loop: CASSYNRIRGYTF. The CDR3 nucleotides are TGTGCCAGCAGTTACAACCGGATCAGGGGCTACACCTTC.

The J gene is TRBJ2-4, the V gene TRBV6-5, with 8 bases that match TRBD2. This CDR3 region has 13 residues. V lost 4 bases, J lost 11 bases, and 7 bases stayed unmatched. Germline CDR1 reads MNHEY; CDR2 reads SVGAGI. CDR3: CASSSSSGRVQYF. CDR3 coding DNA: TGTGCCAGCAGTTCGTCGAGCGGGAGAGTTCAGTACTTC.

V usage is TRBV2 and J usage is TRBJ2-1; D unclear. The V end lost 7 bases, the J end lost 4 bases, and 14 bases lay between the germline ends. Germline V gives CDR1 SNHLY, CDR2 FYNNEI. The CDR3 is made up of 14 amino acids. The CDR3: CASITPDGYNEQFF. The CDR3 region has the DNA TGTGCCAGCATTACTCCGGACGGGTACAATGAGCAGTTCTTC.

The chain joins TRBV9 to TRBJ1-5; D is ambiguous. The CDR3 spans 14 residues. Deletions cut 3 bases from V and 2 bases from J, with 9 bases between. Per germline, CDR1 SGDLS and CDR2 YYNGEE. The CDR3 spells CASSGPEGNQPQHF. The CDR3 DNA reads as TGTGCCAGCAGCGGCCCAGAGGGCAATCAGCCCCAGCATTTT.

CDR3 protein: CASSQDIIKGARNRNTIYF. The CDR3, as DNA: TGTGCCAGCAGCCAAGATATCATAAAAGGGGCGAGGAACAGAAACACCATATATTTT. The chain links TRBV4-2 to TRBJ1-3; D possibly corresponds to TRBD1 (5 bases). The ends were cut back, 0 bases at V and 5 bases at J, with 23 bases in the middle. The germline V gene has CDR1 LGHNA and CDR2 YNFKEQ. The length of the CDR3 is 19 residues.

The chain couples TRBV15 to TRBJ2-5, with no clear D. CDR1 is LNHNV and CDR2 is YYDKDF in the germline V gene (reference sequence). The CDR3 totals 12 residues. V dropped 5 bases and J dropped 5 bases, with 9 bases sitting between them. The CDR3: CATSLLGETQYF. The CDR3 DNA follows: TGTGCCACCAGCCTGTTGGGGGAGACCCAGTACTTC.

CDR3 sequence: CASSVGGLTSPLHF. The CDR3 DNA reads TGTGCCAGCAGCGTAGGAGGTCTTACCTCACCCCTCCACTTT. V is TRBV9 and J is TRBJ1-6; D unclear. CDR3 length: 14 amino acids. CDR1 is SGDLS and CDR2 is YYNGEE in the germline V gene. V lost 0 bases to trimming and J lost 10 bases, with 11 bases between them.

The chain recombines TRBV19 with TRBJ2-5; TRBD1 matches 7 bases. The J call may be in error: the DNA end matches TRBJ2-7 better. CDR1 LNHDA and CDR2 SQIVND come from the germline V gene (reference sequence). This CDR3 comprises 14 residues. The CDR3 DNA reads as TGTGCCAGTAGTCCCACGACAGGGAGCTACGAGCAGTACTTC. It yields the protein CASSPTTGSYEQYF.

The chain joins TRBV19 to TRBJ1-2, with D tentatively TRBD1 (5 bases). The CDR3 loop spans 14 amino acids. Germline V gene lookup returns CDR1 LNHDA and CDR2 SQIVND (reference sequence). V shed 6 bases and J shed 4 bases, with 15 bases lying between them. The CDR3 region is CASRVEEGPYGYTF. The CDR3 DNA sequence: TGTGCCAGTAGGGTGGAGGAGGGACCCTATGGCTACACCTTC.

This chain joins TRBV4-3 and TRBJ2-7; D remains ambiguous. Trimming took off 3 bases at V and 3 bases at J, with 9 bases between the two ends. Germline V CDR1 and CDR2: LGHNA, YSLEER. The CDR3 extends over 13 amino acids. The CDR3 nucleotides are TGCGCCAGCAGCCACCATGACGGCTACGAGCAGTACTTC. It specifies CASSHHDGYEQYF.

The J gene is TRBJ2-1, the V gene TRBV19, with D perhaps TRBD1 (5 bases). Germline CDR1 reads LNHDA; CDR2 reads SQIVND (reference sequence). The CDR3 runs to 14 residues. Trimming removed 1 base from V and 4 bases from J, with 8 bases in between. The CDR3 DNA sequence: TGTGCCAGTAGTATAGGTCCAGGGTACAATGAGCAGTTCTTC. Amino acids: CASSIGPGYNEQFF. The complete variable domain, with remaining parts taken from reference TRBV19 and TRBJ2-1, reads DGGITQSPKYLFRKEGQNVTLSCEQNLNHDAMYWYRQDPGQGLRLIYYSQIVNDFQKGDIAEGYSVSREKKESFPLTVTSAQKNPTAFYLCASSIGPGYNEQFFGPGTRLTVL.

The rearrangement links TRBV11-2 to TRBJ2-3; D could derive from TRBD1 or TRBD2 (6 bases each). Germline V CDR1 and CDR2: SGHAT, FQNNGV. V was pared by 0 bases and J by 4 bases, with 20 bases between. The CDR3 is 18 residues long. CDR3 nucleotide sequence: TGTGCCAGCAGCTTAGATCACCCAAATCAGGAGGGGGCAGATACGCAGTATTTT. Translation gives CASSLDHPNQEGADTQYF.

The CDR3 DNA is TGTGCCAGCAGTTACCTTGAAGCTTTCTTT. Amino acid sequence: CASSYLEAFF. The chain carries TRBV2 and TRBJ1-1; D not certain. V was pared by 5 bases and J by 7 bases, with 5 bases between. The CDR3 has 10 residues. The germline CDR1 and CDR2 sequences are SNHLY and FYNNEI.

This chain uses TRBV21-1 with TRBJ2-7; the tabulated D call, TRBD2, remains unverified against the DNA. TRBV21-1 is a pseudogene segment. The CDR3 contains 11 residues. DNA of the CDR3: TGTGCCAGCAGTATCGACTACGAGCAGTACGTC. Amino acids: CASSIDYEQYV.

This clone is a singleton in its sample. J is TRBJ2-1 and V is TRBV27, with 11 bases fitting TRBD2. There are 15 residues in the CDR3. Germline CDR1 is MNHEY and CDR2 is SMNVEV (reference sequence). V trimming: 5 bases; J trimming: 9 bases; junction bases outside the gene matches: 9. CDR3 nucleotide sequence: TGTGCCAGCAGTACCCGACTAGCGGGAATCGCTGAGCAGTTCTTC. Amino acid sequence: CASSTRLAGIAEQFF.

This chain uses TRBV27 with TRBJ2-1; 10 bases fit TRBD1. Per germline, CDR1 MNHEY and CDR2 SMNVEV (reference sequence). V shed 5 bases and J 6 bases; nucleotides not matched to a gene: 10. The CDR3 totals 16 residues. CDR3 coding DNA: TGTGCCAGCAGTACGGGACAGGGGACGTTTCTCAATGAGCAGTTCTTC. Translating it yields CASSTGQGTFLNEQFF.